These 13 T cell receptor beta chains were all obtained from the same sample, sequenced in a study of shared clonotypes between healthy human individuals. As defined, naive CD8 cells were CD45RO-negative and positively selected for CCR7, with terminally differentiated effector memory CD45RA+ cells excluded. Repertoires were generated with immunoSEQ multiplex PCR, while TCRdb's copy carries only in-frame clones and drops some. The table includes fewer than 1 million clones, about 96% detected once. Specimen: naive CD8+ T cells sorted from blood. The receptors come from a man in his thirties or forties in good health.

The rearrangement links TRBV27 to TRBJ2-5; TRBD2 matches 7 bases. Germline CDR1 and CDR2: MNHEY and SMNVEV (reference sequence). V lost 5 bases and J lost 0; bases outside the gene matches: 9. This CDR3 has 16 amino acids. CDR3 coding DNA: TGTGCCAGCAGTCCTATAGCGGGTCACCACCAAGAGACCCAGTACTTC. It is translated as CASSPIAGHHQETQYF.

The table lists this clone with a few counts. The chain has TRBV28 and TRBJ2-7; D unresolved. This CDR3 is 12 amino acids long. Trimming removed 3 bases at V and 6 bases at J, with 9 bases between. The V gene's germline CDR1 is MDHEN and CDR2 SYDVKM. The CDR3 region is CASSFWGLEQYF. CDR3 nucleotide sequence: TGTGCCAGCAGTTTCTGGGGTCTCGAGCAGTACTTC.

The rearrangement joins TRBV11-2 to TRBJ2-5; a possible D gene is TRBD1 (6 bases). The CDR3 sequence is 14 residues long. V gave up 7 bases and J gave up 4 bases, with 16 bases separating them. Per the germline V gene, CDR1 is SGHAT and CDR2 is FQNNGV. CDR3 nucleotide sequence: TGTGCCAGCACCACTTACAGGGTAGCAGAGACCCAGTACTTC. It specifies CASTTYRVAETQYF.

The CDR3: CASSTSGRDVGELFF. Written as DNA, the CDR3 is TGTGCCAGCAGCACTAGCGGGAGGGACGTCGGGGAGCTGTTTTTT. The chain uses TRBV7-9 and TRBJ2-2, with 13 bases lining up with TRBD2. The V gene end was trimmed by 5 bases and the J gene end by 7 bases; junction bases not matched to a gene: 4. In germline, CDR1 is SEHNR, CDR2 FQNEAQ (reference sequence). This CDR3 has 15 amino acids.

The chain has TRBV5-1 and TRBJ2-3; D call uncertain. This CDR3 region has 11 residues. CDR1 is SGHRS and CDR2 is YFSETQ in the germline V gene. V lost 1 base and J 6 bases, leaving 3 bases between the germline ends. Written as DNA, the CDR3 is TGCGCCAGCAGCTTGTGGGATACGCAGTATTTT. It encodes CASSLWDTQYF. Using reference TRBV5-1 and TRBJ2-3 for the parts outside the CDR3, the full variable domain is KAGVTQTPRYLIKTRGQQVTLSCSPISGHRSVSWYQQTPGQGLQFLFEYFSETQRNKGNFPGRFSGRQFSNSRSEMNVSTLELGDSALYLCASSLWDTQYFGPGTRLTVL.

This clone was observed a handful of times. The rearrangement uses TRBV27 and TRBJ2-5; D unresolved. The CDR3 has 14 amino acids. Per germline, CDR1 MNHEY and CDR2 SMNVEV (reference sequence). The V gene lost 1 base and the J gene lost 5 bases, with 11 bases spanning the gap. CDR3 in DNA: TGTGCCAGCAGTTTATTGGACGGTGGGGAGACCCAGTACTTC. This gives the protein CASSLLDGGETQYF.

CDR3: CASSELSGTGDGTDTQYF. CDR3 coding DNA: TGTGCCAGCAGTGAATTGTCCGGGACAGGGGATGGCACAGATACGCAGTATTTT. The rearrangement links TRBV2 to TRBJ2-3; 10 bases map to TRBD1. The CDR3 loop spans 18 amino acids. V dropped 2 bases and J dropped 1; count of bases not matched to a gene: 9. Germline V gene sequence: CDR1 SNHLY, CDR2 FYNNEI.

The J gene is TRBJ2-1, the V gene TRBV7-2, with 7 nucleotides matching TRBD2. The V segment lost 5 bases and the J segment 2 bases; nucleotides outside the gene matches: 6. Germline CDR1 SGHTA, CDR2 FQGNSA. This CDR3 is 15 amino acids long. CDR3 protein: CASSRRDYPYNEQFF. The CDR3 DNA sequence: TGTGCCAGCAGCCGCCGGGACTACCCCTACAATGAGCAGTTCTTC.

The chain recombines TRBV4-1 with TRBJ1-5; D is possibly TRBD1 (6 bases). Germline V gives CDR1 MGHRA, CDR2 YSYEKL. CDR3 size: 15 residues. V lost 4 bases, J lost 1 base, and 11 bases lay in between. As DNA, the CDR3 is TGCGCCAGCAGCCTACAGGGAGTGAGCAATCAGCCCCAGCATTTT. It specifies CASSLQGVSNQPQHF.

The chain couples TRBV9 to TRBJ2-1, with D unclear. Trimming removed 3 bases from V and 11 bases from J, with 12 bases in between. The germline V gene encodes CDR1 SGDLS and CDR2 YYNGEE. The CDR3 has 12 residues. The chain's CDR3 is CASSADPRQQFF. DNA of the CDR3: TGTGCCAGCAGCGCGGATCCTCGACAGCAGTTCTTC.

The V call is TRBV9, the J call TRBJ2-7; 7 nucleotides align to TRBD2. The CDR3 runs 17 residues. Germline loops: CDR1 SGDLS, CDR2 YYNGEE. V gave up 3 bases and J gave up 0 bases; unmatched junction bases: 12. CDR3 in DNA: TGTGCCAGCAGCGACGCCCCCGCGACTAGCCGCTCCTACGAGCAGTACTTC. Translating it yields CASSDAPATSRSYEQYF.

The chain recombines TRBV19 with TRBJ2-1, with 7 bases matching TRBD1. The CDR3 contains 16 residues. CDR1 is LNHDA and CDR2 is SQIVND in the germline V gene (reference sequence). V lost 5 bases, J lost 12 bases, and 19 bases stayed unmatched. CDR3 sequence reads: CASSVPEGNRGYGQFF. For the CDR3, the DNA is TGTGCCAGTAGTGTCCCCGAGGGTAACAGGGGTTACGGGCAGTTCTTC. The full variable domain, with the rest looked up from reference TRBV19 and TRBJ2-1, is DGGITQSPKYLFRKEGQNVTLSCEQNLNHDAMYWYRQDPGQGLRLIYYSQIVNDFQKGDIAEGYSVSREKKESFPLTVTSAQKNPTAFYLCASSVPEGNRGYGQFFGPGTRLTVL.

Concerning this clone: Other DNA sequences in this specimen translate into the identical CDR3. V usage is TRBV9 and J usage is TRBJ2-1; D gene unclear. Germline V lookup: CDR1 SGDLS, CDR2 YYNGEE. The CDR3 length is 13 residues. Trimming pared 0 bases from V and 2 bases from J, leaving 3 bases between. For the CDR3, the DNA is TGTGCCAGCAGCGTAGGAACCTACAATGAGCAGTTCTTC. This gives the protein CASSVGTYNEQFF.